The following is a T cell receptor (beta chain) sequence with its context. The CDR3 spans 18 residues. The V gene's germline CDR1 is SGHAT and CDR2 FQNNGV. J gave up 4 bases and V 3 bases, and 16 bases lay outside the gene matches. This sample stems from a study of T cell changes during pregnancy in multiple sclerosis. Sequencing used immunoSEQ multiplex PCR; TCRdb keeps in-frame clones, though not all of them. Among 39,000 or so clones listed, around 91% were seen once. The sequence was obtained from a female donor with multiple sclerosis, enrolled in a pregnancy study. The chain has TRBV11-2 and TRBJ2-5; 8 bases line up with TRBD2. The sample consisted of CD8+ T cells from peripheral blood mononuclear cells, taken in the first trimester of pregnancy. Here the CDR3 DNA reads TGTGCCAGCAGCTTCCCGGTCTCGGCGGGAGGTAACAGAGAGACCCAGTACTTC. Protein sequence: CASSFPVSAGGNRETQYF.